One sample yielded the 4 T cell receptor beta chains listed below, sequenced in a study of post-analysis software for immune sequencing data. Study findings and constraints: Five or six TRBV segments were more frequent in patients than controls; TRBV5-6, TRBV5-1 and TRBV20-1 belonged to this group.

Antigen specificity for these receptors is unknown. Sequencing libraries made from TCR beta cDNA carried unique molecular identifiers. TCRdb re-called the PCR reads through MiXCR, storing one row per CDR3 protein. The sample yields roughly 430,000 distinct CDR3 sequences, approximately 39% seen once. The sample consisted of blood. Every receptor here comes from a girl aged 2 to 9 with multiple sclerosis.

This clonotype came up a few times. The CDR3 DNA follows: TGCGCCAGCAGCCAAGATCTGGCTAGCGGGAGGGGAGATGAGCAGTTCTTC. This sequence encodes CASSQDLASGRGDEQFF. This sequence joins TRBV4-3 and TRBJ2-1, with TRBD2 matching over 12 bases. The germline V gene has CDR1 LGHNA and CDR2 YSLEER. Unmatched junction bases numbered 8, after V lost 0 bases and J lost 8 bases. The CDR3 has 17 amino acids.

A note on this clonotype: Relative to the germline gene, one junction end is altered; a read error may explain this. In DNA, the CDR3 is TGTGGCAGCAGTTCAAGACAGGGGGCAGATACGCAGTATTTT. It is translated as CGSSSRQGADTQYF. The rearrangement links TRBV12-3 or TRBV12-4 to TRBJ2-3; 9 positions agree with TRBD1. The length of the CDR3 is 14 residues.

There are a few counts of this clonotype. The rearrangement links TRBV7-6 to TRBJ2-7; D uncertain. CDR3 length: 13 residues. V was shortened by 5 bases and J by 2 bases, with 10 bases between the two germline ends. CDR1 and CDR2 from the germline V gene are SGHVS and FNYEAQ. The DNA of the CDR3 is TGTGCCAGCAGCCACCGTGACCCCTACGAGCAGTACTTC. Translation: CASSHRDPYEQYF.

The chain joins TRBV6-6 to TRBJ2-7; tentative D call: TRBD2 (5 bases). Between the trimmed V and J ends, which lost 6 bases and 0 bases, there was a span of 15 bases. The CDR3 runs to 15 residues. The V gene's germline CDR1 is MNHNY and CDR2 SVGAGI (reference sequence). CDR3 amino acids: CASSSSGSSSYEQYF. In nucleotides, the CDR3 is TGTGCCAGCAGCTCCTCGGGGTCAAGCTCCTACGAGCAGTACTTC.